This T cell receptor (beta chain) emerged from a study of blood T cell repertoires in COVID-19. Original handling: By means of reference gene primer amplification, nucleated cell counts were estimated. TCRdb keeps only in-frame clones here, not all; method: immunoSEQ multiplex PCR. That table gives V, J and clone size, and the DNA gave D and trimming. The repertoire holds some 270,000 clones, with around 84% as singletons. The CDR3 extends over 16 amino acids. The V gene end was trimmed by 4 bases and the J gene end by 0 bases; junction bases not matched to a gene: 2. The germline CDR1 and CDR2 sequences are SGHRS and YFSETQ.

V usage is TRBV5-1 and J usage is TRBJ1-4; 11 bases map to TRBD1. What was sequenced was peripheral blood. This TCR was recovered from a woman aged 35 to 49 who had recovered from COVID-19. DNA of the CDR3: TGCGCCAGCAGCAGGACAGGGGGCACAACTAATGAAAAACTGTTTTTT. Its translation is CASSRTGGTTNEKLFF. The variable domain in full, completed from reference TRBV5-1 and TRBJ1-4, reads KAGVTQTPRYLIKTRGQQVTLSCSPISGHRSVSWYQQTPGQGLQFLFEYFSETQRNKGNFPGRFSGRQFSNSRSEMNVSTLELGDSALYLCASSRTGGTTNEKLFFGSGTQLSVL.